This T cell receptor beta chain appears in the sequencing data of a study of T cell repertoires in breast cancer (dated by TCRdb to about 2016). Regarding the research as a whole: The study profiled tumors, lymph nodes and peripheral blood lymphocytes from breast cancer patients, plus peripheral blood from healthy control donors. ER+/PR+ status was present in the majority of the roughly 20 patient tumors that were analyzed for shared TCRs. Controls included nine healthy donors of an age range similar to the patients. Sequencing yielded on average roughly 520,000 sequences per sample and about 10 reads per input cell. The study reasoned that TCRs shared between breast cancer patients would target shared antigens, given breast cancer's low mutational burden and rare common mutations. After being minced and digested with Liberase and DNase, tumors and tumor-involved lymph nodes were passed through 70-um and 40-um filters. Tumor-free lymph nodes were processed with no enzymatic digestion, and blood samples were separated using Ficoll.

Measured from the cysteine to the phenylalanine, the CDR3 is 17 residues long. The sequence is cut down to CDR3 DNA, 51 bases in frame from base 1. CDR1 and CDR2 are read off the germline V gene as SGHTA and FQGNSA. V and J lose 5 bases and 3 bases, and a span of 23 bases separates them. Study-wide findings and limitations: Emulsion RT-PCR was regarded as qualitative rather than quantitative, because clone recovery was skewed by transcript abundance and primer differences. TRBV7 predominated among shared TCRs, which may reflect tumor recognition or a mispriming bias from eight TRBV7 primers. Approximately 17 TCR pairs were shared across seven or more patient tumors and rarely found in control blood, suggesting possible tumor specificity. Shared TCRs were encoded by various nucleotide sequences, which suggests selection and expansion based on antigen. Compared with tumor-free nodes, tumor-involved sentinel lymph nodes shared about fourfold more TCRs with matched tumor repertoires (around 7.7% versus 2%). Genuine antitumor clones may have been missed because singleton TCRs were discarded and only part of each tumor was sampled.

The study used an expanded emulsion RT-PCR method with primers for all TCR V genes to analyze paired alpha-beta TCRs of CD8+ T cells. Before emulsion RT-PCR, CD8+ T cells were isolated using a CD8 positive selection kit and then incubated overnight in about 10 IU/mL IL-2. Libraries were constructed by emulsion pairing. A second nested PCR with blocking oligos suppressed unpaired genes, then a third nested PCR added Illumina adaptors and barcodes. Each emulsion RT-PCR master mix contained about 4,500-250,000 T cells, with C-region, Stepout and V-region primers. The Micellula Emulsion and Purification Kit was used to make the emulsions, and Qiagen OneStep RT-PCR reagents were used for RT-PCR. The pooled libraries were sequenced on an Illumina MiSeq using paired-end 2 x 250 reads. The original methods were these. In Galaxy, read pairs were joined and then clipped at the engineered overlap into separate alpha and beta files, and any unclipped reads were discarded. To assign alpha-beta pairs, the researchers used CompleteTCR, a MiTCR-based pipeline that relies on an R script to link chains sharing read cluster identifiers. TCR sequences that were observed only once, representing about 1-3.3%, were removed as potential sequencing errors. TCRdb itself trimmed the public reads at Q25 with fastp, ran MiXCR and retained productive beta chains. CDR3 protein duplicates are merged, each entry listing the most common genes and DNA. None of the V and J calls come from the authors' own analysis; TCRdb made them. This sample gives fewer than 5,500 distinct CDR3 sequences in total; about a third of them show up just once. The top ten clonotypes cover 34% of the sample.

This clonotype is classified as medium-sized (0.01 to 0.1%). The antigen this receptor binds is unknown. Within one base of it there is no much larger clone, and no base qualities were kept. Sequenced input: CD8+ T cells. The sequence joins TRBV7-2 to TRBJ2-7; D gene: possibly TRBD2, on 7 matching bases. The receptor comes from a pool of human donors with breast cancer or a healthy control (not recorded which). The bases read TGTGCCAGCAGCCCGGGGGGCGGTCGCCTCTCAAACTACGAGCAGTACTTC. It codes for CASSPGGGRLSNYEQYF. Reference TRBV7-2 and TRBJ2-7 proteins supply the regions before and after the CDR3; the full variable domain is: GAGVSQSPSNKVTEKGKDVELRCDPISGHTALYWYRQSLGQGLEFLIYFQGNSAPDKSGLPSDRFSAERTGGSVSTLTIQRTQQEDSAVYLCASSPGGGRLSNYEQYFGPGTRLTVT.